The clone carrying this T cell receptor (beta chain) has a count of ten or more. This sample was included in a study of neurological immune-mediated disorders. Germline values: CDR1 SGHRS, CDR2 YFSETQ. The CDR3 consists of 15 residues. V lost 2 bases, J lost 4 bases, and 12 bases lay in between. With 10-nucleotide random UMIs included, cDNA was synthesized by 5'RACE. TCRdb independently ran MiXCR on the 5' RACE reads; one entry per CDR3 protein. The table records some 30,000 distinct CDR3 sequences, 20% to 25% of them present only once. The study drew its healthy controls from blood bank volunteers in Maryland, USA. The unsorted libraries were prepared from 2 million PBMCs (stored at -80 C).

Input material: PBMCs. This chain joins TRBV5-1 and TRBJ2-2; tentatively, D is TRBD1 or TRBD2 (5 bases each). The receptor comes from a woman aged 55-75 years in good health. In DNA form, the CDR3 reads TGCGCCAGCAGCTTTCTGACTGGGGGCACCGGGGAGCTGTTTTTT. Residues: CASSFLTGGTGELFF.